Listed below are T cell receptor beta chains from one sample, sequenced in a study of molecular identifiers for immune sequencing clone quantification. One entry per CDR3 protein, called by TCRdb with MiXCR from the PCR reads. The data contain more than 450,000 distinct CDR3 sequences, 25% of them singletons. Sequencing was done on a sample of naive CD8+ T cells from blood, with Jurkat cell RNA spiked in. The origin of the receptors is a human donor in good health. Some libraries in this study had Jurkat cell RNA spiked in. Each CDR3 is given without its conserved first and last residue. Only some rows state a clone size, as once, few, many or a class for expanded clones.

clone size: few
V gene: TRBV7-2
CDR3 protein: ASSLSLAGGPNTGELF

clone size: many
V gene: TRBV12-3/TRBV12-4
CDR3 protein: ASIGNTEAF

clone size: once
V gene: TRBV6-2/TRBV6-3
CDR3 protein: ASSLDRVNQPQH

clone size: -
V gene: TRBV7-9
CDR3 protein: ASSYPSDYEQY

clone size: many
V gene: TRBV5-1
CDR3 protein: ASSLAPSSYEQY

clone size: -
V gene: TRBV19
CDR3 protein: ASSPAAGRYSPLH

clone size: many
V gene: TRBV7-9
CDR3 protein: ASSWGENTEAF

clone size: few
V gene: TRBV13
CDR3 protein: ASRQLGGEQY

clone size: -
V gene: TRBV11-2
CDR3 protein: ASSYDGSNQPQH

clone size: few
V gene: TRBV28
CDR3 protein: ASSVGRYNSPLH

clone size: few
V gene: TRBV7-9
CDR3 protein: ASSPRIPETQY

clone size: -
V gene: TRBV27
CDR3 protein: ASSTLQGRMNTEAF

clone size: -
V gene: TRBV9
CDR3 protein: ASSVVGNSYEQY

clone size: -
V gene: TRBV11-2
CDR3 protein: ASSFLVDYNEQF

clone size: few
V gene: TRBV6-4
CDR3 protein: ASKDTMNTEAF

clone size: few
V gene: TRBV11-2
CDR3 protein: ASKSGGGLPEAF

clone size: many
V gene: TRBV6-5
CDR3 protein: ASSFSGTAYQPQH

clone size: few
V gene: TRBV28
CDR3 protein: ASSVGAGGLDEQY

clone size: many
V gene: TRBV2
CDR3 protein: ASSEARLNTGELF

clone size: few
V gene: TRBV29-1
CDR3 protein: SVEDGTRRIETQY

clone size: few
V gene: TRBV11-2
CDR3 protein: ASSPLPTETQY

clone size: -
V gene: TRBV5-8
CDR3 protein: ASGAGGSNQPQH

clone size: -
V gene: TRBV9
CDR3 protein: ASSPTGLAATGELF

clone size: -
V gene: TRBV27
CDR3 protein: ASSPGDFYEQY

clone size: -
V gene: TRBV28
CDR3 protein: ASSPNRRLAENTGELF

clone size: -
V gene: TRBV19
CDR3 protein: ASSIAPLNTEAF

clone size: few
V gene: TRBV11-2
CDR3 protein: ASSLRDRGSLSSYEQY

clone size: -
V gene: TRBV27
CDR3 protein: ASSLSDAHIAGYA

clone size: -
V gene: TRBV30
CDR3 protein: AWSVPEFDEKLF

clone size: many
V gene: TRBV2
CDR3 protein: ANNAELTDTQY

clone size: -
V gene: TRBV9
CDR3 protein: ASSVGGTEGQPQH

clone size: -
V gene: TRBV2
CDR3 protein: ASREGQGHYGYT

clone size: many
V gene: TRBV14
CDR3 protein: ASSQTGDWTEAF

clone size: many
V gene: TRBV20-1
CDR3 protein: SARLDNTGELF

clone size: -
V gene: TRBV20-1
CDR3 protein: GARSGSSDTQY

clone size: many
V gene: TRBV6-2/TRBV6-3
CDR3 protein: ASSYSIIGSYRHTEAF

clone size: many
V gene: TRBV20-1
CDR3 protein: SARETSGLADTQY

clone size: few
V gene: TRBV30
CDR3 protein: AWSGQGSTEAF

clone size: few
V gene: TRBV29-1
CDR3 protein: SVGYLAPGTYVQY

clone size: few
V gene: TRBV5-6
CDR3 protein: ASRDWTVYTEAF

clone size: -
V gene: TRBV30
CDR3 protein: VWSISSYNEQF

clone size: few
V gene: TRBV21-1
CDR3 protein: ASGRKGQSSGANVLT

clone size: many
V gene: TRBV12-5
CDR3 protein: ASGLVFGQPQH

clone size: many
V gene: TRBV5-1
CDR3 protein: ASSLADRNTEAF

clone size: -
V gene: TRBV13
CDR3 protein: ASSMDRGRGDEQY

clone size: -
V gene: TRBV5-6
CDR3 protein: ASSPQGYEQF